A single sample is the source of the 22 T cell receptor beta chains below, sequenced in a study of early T cells in non-severe SARS-CoV-2 infection. TCRdb re-called the 5' RACE reads with MiXCR, one entry per CDR3 protein. The sample has 60,000 or so distinct CDR3 sequences, about 12% seen once; the top ten hold approximately 10%. The sample consisted of whole blood. The source is an adult who was a healthcare worker with PCR-confirmed SARS-CoV-2 infection or an uninfected control (not recorded which).

Only a few counts were recorded for this clonotype. The gene calls are TRBV4-1 and TRBJ2-3; D unresolved. This CDR3 spans 15 amino acids. Trimming shortened V by 0 bases and J by 1 base, and 8 bases separated the two germline ends. The germline V gene encodes CDR1 MGHRA and CDR2 YSYEKL. CDR3 DNA sequence: TGCGCCAGCAGCCAAGAGTCAGCCCGCACAGATACGCAGTATTTT. Its protein product is CASSQESARTDTQYF.

This clonotype showed up many times. The rearrangement uses TRBV5-5 and TRBJ2-2, with 9 positions matching TRBD1. Germline V gene sequence: CDR1 SGHKS, CDR2 YYEKEE (reference sequence). The CDR3 consists of 17 residues. The V gene end was trimmed by 3 bases and the J gene end by 4 bases; junction bases not matched to a gene: 10. The CDR3 DNA reads as TGTGCCAGCAGCTCTCCCCGGGACAGGGTCTTCACCGGGGAGCTGTTTTTT. This codes for CASSSPRDRVFTGELFF.

This clonotype was picked up a small number of times. V is TRBV7-2 and J is TRBJ2-5; no clear D gene. The ends were cut back, 6 bases at V and 1 base at J, with 3 bases in the middle. The CDR3 has 11 amino acids. The V gene's germline CDR1 is SGHTA and CDR2 FQGNSA. The chain's CDR3 is CASRSQETQYF. Here the CDR3 DNA reads TGTGCCAGCAGATCCCAAGAGACCCAGTACTTC.

This clonotype has only one observation. The V and J genes are TRBV9 and TRBJ2-7, with 11 bases lining up with TRBD1. Germline V gene lookup returns CDR1 SGDLS and CDR2 YYNGEE. V trimming: 9 bases; J trimming: 4 bases; junction bases outside the gene matches: 9. This CDR3 region has 14 residues. CDR3 loop: CANGPGQGGYEQYF. CDR3 DNA: TGTGCCAACGGACCGGGACAGGGGGGTTACGAGCAGTACTTC.

The chain employs TRBV7-3 and TRBJ2-1, with 10 bases aligning to TRBD1. The CDR3 extends over 14 amino acids. Trimming took 2 bases from V and 5 from J; bases not matched to a gene: 0. Germline V gives CDR1 SGHTA, CDR2 FQGTGA. Here the CDR3 DNA reads TGTGCCAGCAGCTTAGACAGGGGGCACAATGAGCAGTTCTTC. Amino acids: CASSLDRGHNEQFF.

This clonotype was observed at least ten times. The chain is built from TRBV5-6 and TRBJ1-2, with a possible D match to TRBD1 (6 bases). The V gene's germline CDR1 is SGHDT and CDR2 YYEEEE. V was clipped by 3 bases and J by 2 bases, with 14 bases between them. CDR3 length: 15 residues. The CDR3 here is CASSSPQGGNYGYTF. CDR3 nucleotide sequence: TGTGCCAGCAGCTCCCCACAGGGTGGAAACTATGGCTACACCTTC.

This clonotype was recorded many times. The chain combines TRBV19 with TRBJ2-7; D tentatively reads TRBD1 or TRBD2 (6 bases each). The length of the CDR3 is 13 residues. The V end was cut by 7 bases, the J end by 1 base, with 11 bases between. CDR1 and CDR2 (germline): LNHDA, SQIVND (reference sequence). CDR3 amino acids: CASTPGASYEQYF. The CDR3 bases are TGTGCCAGTACCCCGGGGGCTTCCTACGAGCAGTACTTC.

The chain couples TRBV7-2 to TRBJ2-1, with TRBD1 matching over 8 bases. The CDR3 covers 15 residues. Germline V CDR1 and CDR2: SGHTA, FQGNSA. The V and J ends lost 5 bases and 4 bases, in that order; junction bases with no gene match: 7. The CDR3 DNA sequence: TGTGCCAGCAGCCAGGGGGCCTCCAGGTACAATGAGCAGTTCTTC. It is translated as CASSQGASRYNEQFF.

This clonotype was seen at least ten times. The V and J genes are TRBV3-1 and TRBJ1-1; 7 positions agree with TRBD1. The trim removed 4 bases at V and 1 base at J, leaving 3 bases unmatched. The CDR3 sequence is 14 residues long. Per the germline V gene, CDR1 is LGHDT and CDR2 is YNNKEL (reference sequence). The CDR3 sequence: CASSPGQKNTEAFF. As DNA, the CDR3 is TGTGCCAGCAGCCCGGGACAGAAGAACACTGAAGCTTTCTTT.

In its sample, this clonotype was seen a few times. The genes are TRBV7-2 and TRBJ2-1; D call uncertain. Trimming pared 1 base from V and 1 base from J, leaving 8 bases between. Per the germline V gene, CDR1 is SGHTA and CDR2 is FQGNSA. This CDR3 is 15 amino acids long. The chain's CDR3 is CASSLVDRSYNEQFF. CDR3 coding DNA: TGTGCCAGCAGCTTAGTTGACCGTTCCTACAATGAGCAGTTCTTC.

There are a few counts of this clonotype. The chain carries TRBV4-1 and TRBJ1-2, with unresolved D. This CDR3 contains 14 residues. Trimming removed 3 bases at V and 4 bases at J, with 12 bases between. Germline V gives CDR1 MGHRA, CDR2 YSYEKL. CDR3 sequence reads: CASSQGLGGYGYTF. CDR3 DNA: TGCGCCAGCAGCCAGGGCCTAGGCGGCTATGGCTACACCTTC.

In its sample, this clonotype was seen a few times. J is TRBJ1-5 and V is TRBV7-2; the match to TRBD1 covers 8 bases. Germline CDR1 is SGHTA and CDR2 is FQGNSA. The V gene end was trimmed by 1 base and the J gene end by 0 bases; junction bases not matched to a gene: 5. This CDR3 region has 17 residues. CDR3 loop: CASSLGGQANSNQPQHF. CDR3 sequence (DNA): TGTGCCAGCAGCTTAGGGGGACAGGCCAATAGCAATCAGCCCCAGCATTTT.

The CDR3 reads CAISRSGGRADTQYF. In DNA form, the CDR3 reads TGTGCCATCAGCCGGTCGGGCGGGAGAGCAGATACGCAGTATTTT. V and J are TRBV10-3 and TRBJ2-3; TRBD2 agrees at 7 bases. The ends lost 6 bases at V and 4 bases at J; junction bases unmatched: 10. The CDR3 is 15 residues long. Per germline, CDR1 ENHRY and CDR2 SYGVKD.

This chain joins TRBV19 and TRBJ1-2; possible D gene TRBD1, 5 bases. Germline-derived CDR1 and CDR2 are LNHDA and SQIVND (reference sequence). This CDR3 comprises 13 residues. V lost 1 base and J lost 6, with 9 bases in between. The CDR3 here is CASSIGEGDGYTF. CDR3 bases: TGTGCCAGTAGTATAGGGGAAGGGGATGGCTACACCTTC.

This clonotype was seen more than once but under ten times. The V and J genes are TRBV7-9 and TRBJ2-7, with unresolved D. This CDR3 is built from 13 residues. V was pared by 4 bases and J by 3 bases, with 10 bases between. Germline lookup yields CDR1 SEHNR and CDR2 FQNEAQ (reference sequence). CDR3 bases: TGTGCCAGCAGCTCCGTCAGGAGCTACGAGCAGTACTTC. This encodes CASSSVRSYEQYF.

This sequence joins TRBV9 and TRBJ2-6, with TRBD1 matching 7 bases. V dropped 3 bases and J dropped 2; count of bases not matched to a gene: 2. The CDR3 is 15 amino acids. CDR1 is SGDLS, CDR2 YYNGEE, per germline. In DNA form, the CDR3 reads TGTGCCAGCAGCGCACAGGGGACTGGGGCCAACGTCCTGACTTTC. This codes for CASSAQGTGANVLTF. Full variable domain (missing parts from reference TRBV9 and TRBJ2-6): DSGVTQTPKHLITATGQRVTLRCSPRSGDLSVYWYQQSLDQGLQFLIQYYNGEERAKGNILERFSAQQFPDLHSELNLSSLELGDSALYFCASSAQGTGANVLTFGAGSRLTVL.

This clonotype was detected only a few times. V is TRBV18 and J is TRBJ1-1; D ambiguous. Germline V gene sequence: CDR1 KGHSH, CDR2 LQKENI. V lost 3 bases, J lost 0 bases, and 14 bases lay in between. This CDR3 has 16 amino acids. CDR3 coding DNA: TGTGCCAGCTCACCTACGACTATCTGGATGAACACTGAAGCTTTCTTT. Amino acid sequence: CASSPTTIWMNTEAFF.

V usage is TRBV12-3 or TRBV12-4 and J usage is TRBJ1-5; perhaps TRBD1 as D (5 bases). Between the trimmed V and J ends, which lost 5 bases and 3 bases, there was a span of 23 bases. This CDR3 contains 18 residues. The CDR3 DNA follows: TGTGCCAGCAGTCTCCGGGTCAGTGGGCGAGGGGCCAATCAGCCCCAGCATTTT. This gives the protein CASSLRVSGRGANQPQHF.

The chain links TRBV7-2 to TRBJ2-7; D unclear. V dropped 4 bases and J dropped 3 bases, with 10 bases sitting between them. The CDR3 extends over 13 amino acids. The V gene's germline CDR1 is SGHTA and CDR2 FQGNSA. Here the CDR3 DNA reads TGTGCCAGCAGCTCCCCTGAACACTACGAGCAGTACTTC. It is translated as CASSSPEHYEQYF. Full variable domain (rest looked up from reference TRBV7-2 and TRBJ2-7): GAGVSQSPSNKVTEKGKDVELRCDPISGHTALYWYRQSLGQGLEFLIYFQGNSAPDKSGLPSDRFSAERTGGSVSTLTIQRTQQEDSAVYLCASSSPEHYEQYFGPGTRLTVT.

This chain joins TRBV24-1 and TRBJ2-1, with 7 bases that match TRBD2. The CDR3 contains 13 residues. The germline V gene encodes CDR1 KGHDR and CDR2 SFDVKD. V was pared by 5 bases and J by 5 bases, with 2 bases of the junction left unmatched. The CDR3 sequence is CATSVLADNEQFF. As DNA, the CDR3 is TGTGCCACCAGTGTGCTAGCGGACAATGAGCAGTTCTTC.

The chain joins TRBV28 to TRBJ2-4; no reliable D call. The germline CDR1 and CDR2 sequences are MDHEN and SYDVKM. V gave up 2 bases and J gave up 5 bases, with 10 bases separating them. The CDR3 runs 14 residues. The CDR3 sequence: CASSLQNMENIQYF. DNA for the CDR3: TGTGCCAGCAGTTTACAAAACATGGAAAACATTCAGTACTTC.

CDR3 residues: CASSPRQRRASGDSPLHF. The CDR3 coding sequence is TGTGCCAGCTCACCGAGGCAGAGGCGCGCCTCGGGGGATTCACCCCTCCACTTT. The V and J genes are TRBV18 and TRBJ1-6; maybe TRBD1 (5 bases). The CDR3 length is 18 residues. Per germline, CDR1 KGHSH and CDR2 LQKENI. V was shortened by 3 bases and J by 8 bases, with 23 bases between the two germline ends.